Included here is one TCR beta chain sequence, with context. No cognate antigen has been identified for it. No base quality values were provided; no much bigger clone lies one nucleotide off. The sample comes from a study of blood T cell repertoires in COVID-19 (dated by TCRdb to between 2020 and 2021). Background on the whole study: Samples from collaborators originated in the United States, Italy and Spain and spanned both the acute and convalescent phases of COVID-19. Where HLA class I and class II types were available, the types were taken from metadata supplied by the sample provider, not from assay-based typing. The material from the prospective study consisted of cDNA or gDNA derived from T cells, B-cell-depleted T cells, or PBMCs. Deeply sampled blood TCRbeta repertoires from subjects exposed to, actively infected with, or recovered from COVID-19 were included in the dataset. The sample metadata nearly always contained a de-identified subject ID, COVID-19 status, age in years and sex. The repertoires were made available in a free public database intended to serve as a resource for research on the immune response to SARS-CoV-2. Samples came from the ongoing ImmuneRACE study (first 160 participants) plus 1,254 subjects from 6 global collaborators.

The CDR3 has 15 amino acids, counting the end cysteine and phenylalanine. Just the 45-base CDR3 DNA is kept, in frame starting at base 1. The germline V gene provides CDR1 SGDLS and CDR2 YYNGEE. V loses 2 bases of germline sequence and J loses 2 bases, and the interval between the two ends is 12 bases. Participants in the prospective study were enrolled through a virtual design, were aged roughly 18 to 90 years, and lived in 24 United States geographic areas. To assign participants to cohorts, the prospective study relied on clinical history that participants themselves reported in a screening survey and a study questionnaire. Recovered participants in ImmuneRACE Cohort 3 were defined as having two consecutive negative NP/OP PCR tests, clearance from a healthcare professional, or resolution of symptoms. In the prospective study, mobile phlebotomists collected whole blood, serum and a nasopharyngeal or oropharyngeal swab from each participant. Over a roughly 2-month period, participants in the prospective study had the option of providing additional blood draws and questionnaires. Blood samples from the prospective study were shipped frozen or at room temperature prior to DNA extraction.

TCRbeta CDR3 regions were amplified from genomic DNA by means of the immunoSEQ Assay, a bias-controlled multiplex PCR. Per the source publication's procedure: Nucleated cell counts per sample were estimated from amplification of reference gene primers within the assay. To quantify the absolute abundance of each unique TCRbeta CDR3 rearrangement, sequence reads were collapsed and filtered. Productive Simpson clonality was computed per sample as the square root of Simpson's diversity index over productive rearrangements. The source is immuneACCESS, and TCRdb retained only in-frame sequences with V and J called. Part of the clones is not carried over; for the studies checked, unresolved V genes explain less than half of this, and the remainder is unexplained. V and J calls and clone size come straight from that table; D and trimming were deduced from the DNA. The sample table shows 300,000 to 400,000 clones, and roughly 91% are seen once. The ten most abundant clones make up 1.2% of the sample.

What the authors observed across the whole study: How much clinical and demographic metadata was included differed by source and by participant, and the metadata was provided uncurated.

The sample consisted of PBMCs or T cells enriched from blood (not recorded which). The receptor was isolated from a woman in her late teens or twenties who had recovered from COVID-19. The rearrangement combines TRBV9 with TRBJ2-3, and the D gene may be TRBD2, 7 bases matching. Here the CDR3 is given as CASSVHGGPTDTQYF. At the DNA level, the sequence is TGTGCCAGCAGCGTCCACGGGGGGCCCACAGATACGCAGTATTTT.